The 22 T cell receptor beta chains in this list originate from one sample, sequenced in a study of pediatric ulcerative colitis. Profiling relied on immunoSEQ multiplex PCR, and the TCRdb table lists in-frame clones only, not all of them. Of approximately 40,000 clones detected, 75% appear once; the ten largest clones hold around 7.8%. The rectum was sampled with one to two pinch biopsies at colonoscopy. The sequenced sample consisted of gut tissue. Receptors were obtained from a boy younger than 18 with severe ulcerative colitis.

The rearrangement joins TRBV5-4 to TRBJ2-3; D tentatively fits TRBD1 or TRBD2 (6 bases each). Germline CDR1 SGHNT, CDR2 YYREEE (reference sequence). This CDR3 has 17 residues. The ends were cut back, 2 bases at V and 6 bases at J, with 22 bases in the middle. The CDR3: CASSFVSGGPYEDTQYF. CDR3 bases: TGTGCCAGCAGCTTCGTAAGTGGGGGGCCCTATGAGGATACGCAGTATTTT.

This chain joins TRBV28 and TRBJ1-2, with TRBD1 identical over 8 bases. Germline V gives CDR1 MDHEN, CDR2 SYDVKM. CDR3 size: 13 residues. The J segment lost 8 bases and the V segment lost 5 bases, leaving 7 bases of the junction unmatched. The CDR3 loop reads CASSLTGASGYTF. The DNA of the CDR3 is TGTGCCAGCAGTCTGACAGGGGCTAGCGGCTACACCTTC.

This rearrangement joins TRBV1 to TRBJ1-4; TRBD1, the table's D call, was not compared with the DNA. TRBV1 has pseudogene status. This CDR3 is 16 amino acids long. The CDR3 region is CTSSPPDTSTNEKLFF. Here the CDR3 DNA reads TGCACCAGCAGCCCTCCCGACACCTCAACTAATGAAAAACTGTTTTTT.

This clone was seen a few times. A read error is likely, as this CDR3 ends without the conserved phenylalanine or tryptophan. The genes are TRBV6-1 and TRBJ1-6, with D unclear. Deletions cut 2 bases from V and 15 bases from J, with 14 bases between. CDR3 length: 13 residues. CDR1 and CDR2 from the germline V gene are MNHNS and SASEGT. For the CDR3, the DNA is TGTGCCAGCAGTGAACAGTTCGGCCGGGACCTCCACCTT. Translated: CASSEQFGRDLHL.

The chain carries TRBV27 and TRBJ2-4; 8 bases map to TRBD1. The germline gives CDR1 MNHEY, CDR2 SMNVEV (reference sequence). V trimming: 4 bases; J trimming: 1 base; junction bases outside the gene matches: 9. This CDR3 is built from 17 residues. Written as DNA, the CDR3 is TGTGCCAGCAGTTGGACTCAGGGGGCCATGGCCAAAAACATTCAGTACTTC. The encoded protein is CASSWTQGAMAKNIQYF.

The chain links TRBV4-1 to TRBJ1-6; perhaps TRBD1 as D (6 bases). Trimming left V 3 bases short and J 0 bases short, with 24 bases between. Germline CDR1 reads MGHRA; CDR2 reads YSYEKL. The CDR3 has 21 amino acids. The CDR3 region is CASSQLARDNLQSSYNSPLHF. The CDR3 DNA is TGCGCCAGCAGCCAGCTGGCCCGGGACAACCTTCAAAGCTCCTATAATTCACCCCTCCACTTT.

This clone was counted only a few times. J is TRBJ2-2 and V is TRBV5-1; tentative D call: TRBD1 (6 bases). In germline, CDR1 is SGHRS, CDR2 YFSETQ. The CDR3 spans 16 residues. V was trimmed by 2 bases and J by 3 bases, leaving 14 bases between them. The CDR3 DNA reads TGCGCCAGCAGCTTTGGGGGCCATTGGGACACCGGGGAGCTGTTTTTT. Translation: CASSFGGHWDTGELFF.

The V gene is TRBV4-1, the J gene TRBJ2-7; 10 bases agree with TRBD1. The CDR3 runs to 17 residues. Germline-derived CDR1 and CDR2 are MGHRA and YSYEKL. V trimming: 3 bases; J trimming: 3 bases; junction bases outside the gene matches: 11. This CDR3 reads CASSHAGGTGDRYEQYF. For the CDR3, the DNA is TGCGCCAGCAGCCACGCTGGGGGGACAGGGGATCGCTACGAGCAGTACTTC.

The chain is built from TRBV6-5 and TRBJ2-1, with D perhaps matching TRBD1 (6 bases). The CDR3 extends over 13 amino acids. Germline CDR1 is MNHEY and CDR2 is SVGAGI. V gave up 4 bases and J gave up 4 bases, with 8 bases separating them. CDR3 bases: TGTGCCAGCAGTTCGGACAGTTACAATGAGCAGTTCTTC. Its translation is CASSSDSYNEQFF.

This chain links TRBV10-3 with TRBJ1-3; D possibly corresponds to TRBD1 (6 bases). Germline CDR1 and CDR2: ENHRY and SYGVKD. The V gene lost 6 bases and the J gene lost 0 bases, with 15 bases spanning the gap. CDR3 size: 16 residues. The CDR3 nucleotides read TGTGCCATCAGCCCCGGGGACAACCTCTCTGGAAACACCATATATTTT. Protein: CAISPGDNLSGNTIYF.

The chain joins TRBV15 to TRBJ1-3, with D possibly TRBD1 on 5 matching bases. Germline V gene data show CDR1 as LNHNV and CDR2 as YYDKDF (reference sequence). The V end lost 7 bases, the J end lost 0 bases, and 13 bases lay between the germline ends. The CDR3 length is 15 residues. CDR3 in amino acids: CATNNGGRSGNTIYF. The CDR3 bases are TGTGCCACCAACAACGGGGGACGCTCTGGAAACACCATATATTTT. Drawing the rest from reference TRBV15 and TRBJ1-3, the complete variable domain is DAMVIQNPRYQVTQFGKPVTLSCSQTLNHNVMYWYQQKSSQAPKLLFHYYDKDFNNEADTPDNFQSRRPNTSFCFLDIRSPGLGDTAMYLCATNNGGRSGNTIYFGEGSWLTVV.

This clone is labeled medium-sized (0.01 to 0.1%). The CDR3 here is CSLLLAGATEQFF. The CDR3 DNA follows: TGCAGCCTCCTCTTGGCAGGGGCGACTGAGCAGTTCTTC. V usage is TRBV29-1 and J usage is TRBJ2-1; D is perhaps TRBD1 (6 bases). The CDR3 spans 13 residues. In germline, CDR1 is SQVTM, CDR2 ANQGSEA. Trimming cost V 8 bases and J 9 bases, with 20 bases left between them.

The V gene is TRBV7-9, the J gene TRBJ2-7, with 11 bases fitting TRBD2. The germline CDR1 and CDR2 sequences are SEHNR and FQNEAQ (reference sequence). After removal of 5 bases from V and 5 bases from J, the junction contained 5 bases not matched to a gene. This CDR3 comprises 14 residues. The CDR3 loop reads CASSRTSGWDEQYF. The CDR3 nucleotides read TGTGCCAGCAGCCGGACTAGCGGGTGGGACGAGCAGTACTTC.

This chain connects TRBV18 to TRBJ2-1; D gene ambiguous. CDR1 KGHSH and CDR2 LQKENI come from the germline V gene. The CDR3 has 13 residues. V dropped 2 bases and J dropped 6 bases, with 8 bases sitting between them. The CDR3 protein is CASSPVESNEQFF. CDR3 coding DNA: TGTGCCAGCTCACCAGTAGAGAGCAATGAGCAGTTCTTC.

This chain uses TRBV4-1 with TRBJ1-5; D ambiguous. The ends were cut back, 0 bases at V and 2 bases at J, with 11 bases in the middle. The CDR3 is 16 residues long. CDR1 MGHRA and CDR2 YSYEKL come from the germline V gene. The CDR3 region has the DNA TGCGCCAGCAGCCAAGATGCTGGGAACGGCAATCAGCCCCAGCATTTT. Translating it yields CASSQDAGNGNQPQHF.

This clone was picked up one time. The CDR3 spells CASSERAGGADTQYF. The DNA for the CDR3 is TGTGCCAGCAGTGAACGAGCGGGGGGGGCAGATACGCAGTATTTT. The chain combines TRBV6-1 with TRBJ2-3; TRBD2 matches 10 bases. CDR3 length equals 15 residues. Germline loops: CDR1 MNHNS, CDR2 SASEGT. The ends lost 2 bases at V and 4 bases at J; junction bases unmatched: 3.

This clone is labeled medium-sized. This sequence joins TRBV5-1 and TRBJ1-2; D is unresolved. CDR3 length: 13 residues. Between the trimmed V and J ends, which lost 3 bases and 5 bases, there was a span of 11 bases. Germline V lookup: CDR1 SGHRS, CDR2 YFSETQ. CDR3 amino acids: CASSSLTEYGYTF. DNA of the CDR3: TGCGCCAGCAGCTCATTGACTGAGTATGGCTACACCTTC.

This chain joins TRBV28 and TRBJ2-1; a weak D match, TRBD1 (5 bases). Between the trimmed V and J ends, which lost 4 bases and 8 bases, there was a span of 18 bases. This CDR3 comprises 15 residues. The germline gives CDR1 MDHEN, CDR2 SYDVKM. CDR3 in amino acids: CASSSMTAWLDEQFF. In DNA form, the CDR3 reads TGTGCCAGCAGTTCCATGACAGCCTGGTTGGATGAGCAGTTCTTC.

The chain has TRBV7-6 and TRBJ2-3; no reliable D call. From germline, CDR1 is SGHVS and CDR2 FNYEAQ. The CDR3 loop spans 14 amino acids. The germline V and J ends were trimmed by 0 bases and 1 base, with 5 bases remaining between them. CDR3 in amino acids: CASSLAGGTDTQYF. CDR3 in DNA: TGTGCCAGCAGCTTAGCTGGGGGCACAGATACGCAGTATTTT.

The V and J genes are TRBV7-6 and TRBJ2-5; TRBD2 is a possible D gene (7 bases). Germline V gene lookup returns CDR1 SGHVS and CDR2 FNYEAQ. There are 15 residues in the CDR3. V lost 2 bases and J 4 bases, leaving 14 bases between the germline ends. The CDR3 DNA is TGTGCCAGCAGCTTAATGGGGGGGCCGGGAGAGACCCAGTACTTC. Translated, it gives CASSLMGGPGETQYF. Variable domain in full (rest from reference TRBV7-6 and TRBJ2-5): GAGVSQSPRYKVTKRGQDVALRCDPISGHVSLYWYRQALGQGPEFLTYFNYEAQQDKSGLPNDRFSAERPEGSISTLTIQRTEQRDSAMYRCASSLMGGPGETQYFGPGTRLLVL.

This clone was seen a single time. V gene TRBV5-4 combines with J gene TRBJ2-1; TRBD2 matches at 11 bases. The CDR3 covers 18 residues. V was clipped by 2 bases and J by 2 bases; unmatched bases: 9. Germline V gene sequence: CDR1 SGHNT, CDR2 YYREEE (reference sequence). The CDR3 here is CASSLRSSGGWAYNEQFF. The DNA for the CDR3 is TGTGCCAGCAGCTTACGTTCTAGCGGGGGGTGGGCCTACAATGAGCAGTTCTTC.

This sequence joins TRBV7-8 and TRBJ2-7; TRBD1 matches 10 bases. CDR3 size: 17 residues. The V gene end was trimmed by 6 bases and the J gene end by 2 bases; junction bases not matched to a gene: 13. Germline V lookup: CDR1 SGHVS, CDR2 FQNEAQ. Written as DNA, the CDR3 is TGTGCCAGCAGAAAAGTTACATCCGGGACAGGGGCCTACGAGCAGTACTTC. This codes for CASRKVTSGTGAYEQYF.